These 13 T cell receptor beta chains were sequenced from one sample in a study of T cells in localized non-small cell lung cancer. Here immunoSEQ multiplex PCR was the method, and the copy in TCRdb shows in-frame clones only, minus some. This table holds just over 1,400 clones, 35% to 45% found once. Sequenced here: lung tumor tissue, sampled before any cancer treatment. These receptors all stem from a male donor aged 60 or older with stage I squamous cell lung carcinoma.

This clone is hyperexpanded. V and J are TRBV6-8 and TRBJ1-1, with 8 bases fitting TRBD1. In germline, CDR1 is MNHGY, CDR2 SAAAGT. Unmatched junction bases numbered 4, after V lost 6 bases and J lost 4 bases. The CDR3 is 13 residues long. In DNA, the CDR3 is TGTGCCAGCAGAGGACAGGGCGGCACTGAAGCTTTCTTT. Encoded protein: CASRGQGGTEAFF.

CDR3 sequence (DNA): TGTGCCTGGAGTACGAGAAATGAGCAGTTCTTC. Protein product: CAWSTRNEQFF. This rearrangement joins TRBV30 to TRBJ2-1, with D uncertain. Germline lookup yields CDR1 GTSNPN and CDR2 SVGIG (reference sequence). CDR3 length: 11 amino acids. V lost 2 bases and J lost 7, with 6 bases in between.

The CDR3 loop is CAFSGTGYSSDEQYF. The DNA of the CDR3 is TGTGCCTTCTCCGGGACAGGGTATAGTTCGGACGAGCAGTACTTC. The chain has TRBV30 and TRBJ2-7; 9 nucleotides match TRBD1. The junction had 15 bases not matched to a gene; V was cut back by 7 bases and J by 5 bases. The germline gives CDR1 GTSNPN, CDR2 SVGIG (reference sequence). The CDR3 loop spans 15 amino acids.

This clone was detected a few times. V gene TRBV6-8 combines with J gene TRBJ2-1; 9 bases align to TRBD2. Per germline, CDR1 MNHGY and CDR2 SAAAGT. The CDR3 is 16 amino acids. Germline trimming cut 4 bases from V and 7 bases from J; bases unmatched to any gene: 11. The CDR3 is CASSSSGSGSGNEQFF. The CDR3 DNA follows: TGTGCCAGCAGTTCCAGCGGTAGCGGGAGTGGAAATGAGCAGTTCTTC.

The rearrangement uses TRBV19 and TRBJ2-1; TRBD2 matches 11 bases. Trimming removed 4 bases from V and 6 bases from J; junction bases left unmatched: 2. CDR1 is LNHDA, CDR2 SQIVND, per germline (reference sequence). CDR3 length: 14 residues. CDR3 sequence: CASSTGTSGNEQFF. DNA for the CDR3: TGTGCCAGTAGTACGGGGACTAGCGGCAATGAGCAGTTCTTC.

This clone was detected a few times. J is TRBJ1-4 and V is TRBV6-8, with D unresolved. V shed 6 bases and J shed 2 bases, with 13 bases lying between them. CDR1 MNHGY and CDR2 SAAAGT come from the germline V gene. The CDR3 has 15 amino acids. The CDR3 loop is CASRAEVRTNEKLFF. Here the CDR3 DNA reads TGTGCCAGCAGGGCCGAGGTGAGGACTAATGAAAAACTGTTTTTT.

This clone has only a few counts. The chain recombines TRBV14 with TRBJ1-1; D not resolved. Germline assignment: CDR1 SGHDN and CDR2 FVKESK. The CDR3 extends over 13 amino acids. Trimming took off 1 base at V and 0 bases at J, with 3 bases between the two ends. CDR3 loop: CASSQGMNTEAFF. The DNA of the CDR3 is TGTGCCAGCAGCCAAGGGATGAACACTGAAGCTTTCTTT. The complete variable domain, with remaining parts taken from reference TRBV14 and TRBJ1-1, reads EAGVTQFPSHSVIEKGQTVTLRCDPISGHDNLYWYRRVMGKEIKFLLHFVKESKQDESGMPNNRFLAERTGGTYSTLKVQPAELEDSGVYFCASSQGMNTEAFFGQGTRLTVV.

The V call is TRBV4-1, the J call TRBJ2-3; D remains ambiguous. V lost 0 bases to trimming and J lost 1 base, with 11 bases between them. This CDR3 has 16 amino acids. Germline assignment: CDR1 MGHRA and CDR2 YSYEKL. The CDR3 DNA reads as TGCGCCAGCAGCCAAGAAAACGGTTTAGGCACAGATACGCAGTATTTT. Translation: CASSQENGLGTDTQYF.

This clone has a handful of counts. This rearrangement joins TRBV6-8 to TRBJ2-1, with D possibly TRBD2 on 6 matching bases. Germline V gives CDR1 MNHGY, CDR2 SAAAGT. Trimming removed 5 bases at V and 7 bases at J, with 9 bases between. This CDR3 has 12 amino acids. The CDR3 DNA reads as TGTGCCAGCAGTCAGACTAGGAATGAGCAGTTCTTC. This translates into CASSQTRNEQFF.

This chain uses TRBV18 with TRBJ2-3; TRBD1 matches at 9 bases. The CDR3 is 14 amino acids. The V gene end was trimmed by 8 bases and the J gene end by 7 bases; junction bases not matched to a gene: 10. Per germline, CDR1 KGHSH and CDR2 LQKENI. The CDR3 DNA reads as TGTGCCAGCACCGTCGGGACAGGGATAAATACGCAGTATTTT. Its translation is CASTVGTGINTQYF.

This clone is large by share. The V call is TRBV19, the J call TRBJ1-1; TRBD1 aligns across 7 bases. The V segment lost 5 bases and the J segment 0 bases; nucleotides outside the gene matches: 0. CDR1 LNHDA and CDR2 SQIVND come from the germline V gene (reference sequence). This CDR3 spans 13 amino acids. The CDR3 region is CASSGQVNTEAFF. The CDR3 DNA sequence: TGTGCCAGTAGTGGACAGGTGAACACTGAAGCTTTCTTT.

A few counts support this clone. V and J are TRBV11-3 and TRBJ1-3, with D tentatively TRBD1 (5 bases). V lost 0 bases to trimming and J lost 7 bases, with 16 bases between them. This CDR3 spans 16 amino acids. Germline V gene lookup returns CDR1 SGHNT and CDR2 YENEEA. Here the CDR3 DNA reads TGTGCCAGCAGCTTAGACGGAGGCAGGGAAGGGAACACCATATATTTT. Translated: CASSLDGGREGNTIYF.

V and J are TRBV18 and TRBJ1-5, with 7 bases lining up with TRBD1. The junction had 6 bases not matched to a gene; V was cut back by 4 bases and J by 3 bases. The CDR3 is 15 amino acids. Germline assignment: CDR1 KGHSH and CDR2 LQKENI. DNA for the CDR3: TGTGCCAGCTCACTAGAGACAGGGATCAATCAGCCCCAGCATTTT. It is translated as CASSLETGINQPQHF.